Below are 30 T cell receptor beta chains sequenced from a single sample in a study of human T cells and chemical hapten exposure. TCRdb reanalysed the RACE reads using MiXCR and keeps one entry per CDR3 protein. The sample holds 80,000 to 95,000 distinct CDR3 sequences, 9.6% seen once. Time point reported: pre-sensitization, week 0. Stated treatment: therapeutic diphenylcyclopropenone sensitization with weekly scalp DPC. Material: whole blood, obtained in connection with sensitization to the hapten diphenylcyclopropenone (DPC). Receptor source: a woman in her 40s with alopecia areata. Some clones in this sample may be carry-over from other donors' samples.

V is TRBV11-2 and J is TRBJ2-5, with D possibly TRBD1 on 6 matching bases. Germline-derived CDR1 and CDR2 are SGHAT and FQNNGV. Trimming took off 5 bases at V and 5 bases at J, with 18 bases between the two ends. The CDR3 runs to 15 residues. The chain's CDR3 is CASSRAQGPGETQYF. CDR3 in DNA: TGTGCCAGCAGCCGCGCACAGGGTCCGGGGGAGACCCAGTACTTC.

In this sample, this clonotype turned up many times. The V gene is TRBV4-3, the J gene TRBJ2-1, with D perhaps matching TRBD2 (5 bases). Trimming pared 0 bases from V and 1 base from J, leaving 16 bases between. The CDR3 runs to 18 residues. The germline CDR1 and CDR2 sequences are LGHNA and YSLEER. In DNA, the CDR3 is TGCGCCAGCAGCCAAGATTCAACCCCACGGGGATCCTACAATGAGCAGTTCTTC. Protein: CASSQDSTPRGSYNEQFF.

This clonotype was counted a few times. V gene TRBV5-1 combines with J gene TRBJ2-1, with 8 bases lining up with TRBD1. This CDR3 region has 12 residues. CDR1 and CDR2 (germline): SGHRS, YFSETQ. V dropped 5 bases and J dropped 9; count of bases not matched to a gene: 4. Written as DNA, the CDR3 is TGCGCCAGCAGTCCAGGGGGCTTTGAGCAGTTCTTC. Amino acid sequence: CASSPGGFEQFF.

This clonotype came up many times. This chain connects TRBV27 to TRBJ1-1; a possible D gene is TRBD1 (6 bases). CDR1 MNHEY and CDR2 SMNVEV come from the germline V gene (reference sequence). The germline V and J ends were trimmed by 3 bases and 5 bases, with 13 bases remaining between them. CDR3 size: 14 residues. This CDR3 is CASSFGPGATEAFF. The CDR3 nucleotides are TGTGCCAGCAGTTTTGGCCCGGGGGCAACTGAAGCTTTCTTT.

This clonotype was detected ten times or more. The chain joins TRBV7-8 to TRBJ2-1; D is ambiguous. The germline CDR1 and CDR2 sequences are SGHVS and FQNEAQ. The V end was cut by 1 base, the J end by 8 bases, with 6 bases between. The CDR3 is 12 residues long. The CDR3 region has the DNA TGTGCCAGCAGCTTAGAAAGGTATGAGCAGTTCTTC. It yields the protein CASSLERYEQFF.

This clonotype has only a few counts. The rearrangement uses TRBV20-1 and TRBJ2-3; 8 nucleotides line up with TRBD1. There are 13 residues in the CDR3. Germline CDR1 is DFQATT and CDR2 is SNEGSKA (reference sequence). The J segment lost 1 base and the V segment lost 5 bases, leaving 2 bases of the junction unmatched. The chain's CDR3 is CSARGQGTDTQYF. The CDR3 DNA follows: TGCAGTGCTCGGGGACAGGGCACAGATACGCAGTATTTT.

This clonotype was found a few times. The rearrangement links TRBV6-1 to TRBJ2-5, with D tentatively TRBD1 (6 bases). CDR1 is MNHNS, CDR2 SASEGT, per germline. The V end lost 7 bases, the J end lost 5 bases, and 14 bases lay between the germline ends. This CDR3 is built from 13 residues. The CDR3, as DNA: TGTGCCAGCACCGGGACAAGGAGGGAGACCCAGTACTTC. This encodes CASTGTRRETQYF.

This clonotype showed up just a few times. CDR3 bases: TGCGCCAGCAGCCAAGTGGGGGGCAATCAGCCCCAGCATTTT. It specifies CASSQVGGNQPQHF. The rearrangement joins TRBV4-1 to TRBJ1-5; TRBD1 is a possible D gene (5 bases). V gave up 1 base and J gave up 2 bases, with 6 bases separating them. The CDR3 is 14 amino acids. Germline CDR1 and CDR2: MGHRA and YSYEKL.

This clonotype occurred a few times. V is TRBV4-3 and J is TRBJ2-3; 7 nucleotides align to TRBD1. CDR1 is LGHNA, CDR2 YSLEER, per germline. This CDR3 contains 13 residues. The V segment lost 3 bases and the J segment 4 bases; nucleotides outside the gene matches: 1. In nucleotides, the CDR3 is TGCGCCAGCAGCCATCAGGGGGCAGATACGCAGTATTTT. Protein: CASSHQGADTQYF.

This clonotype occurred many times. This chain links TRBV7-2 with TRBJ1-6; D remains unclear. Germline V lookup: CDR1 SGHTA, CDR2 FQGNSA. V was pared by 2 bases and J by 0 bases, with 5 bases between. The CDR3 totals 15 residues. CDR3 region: CASSLIFSYNSPLHF. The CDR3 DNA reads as TGTGCCAGCAGCTTAATTTTCTCCTATAATTCACCCCTCCACTTT.

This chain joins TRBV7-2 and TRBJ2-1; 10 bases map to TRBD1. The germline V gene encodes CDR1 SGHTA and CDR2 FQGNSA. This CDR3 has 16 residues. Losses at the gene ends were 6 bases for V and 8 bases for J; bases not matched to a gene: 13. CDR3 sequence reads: CASSPQLGQGRDEQFF. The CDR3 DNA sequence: TGTGCCAGCAGTCCCCAACTGGGACAGGGGAGGGATGAGCAGTTCTTC.

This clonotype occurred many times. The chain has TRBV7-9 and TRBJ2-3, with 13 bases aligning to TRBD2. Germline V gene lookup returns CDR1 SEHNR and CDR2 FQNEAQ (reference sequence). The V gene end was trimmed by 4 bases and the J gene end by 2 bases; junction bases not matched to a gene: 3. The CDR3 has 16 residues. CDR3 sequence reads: CASSSTSGGPTDTQYF. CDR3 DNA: TGTGCCAGCAGCTCGACTAGCGGGGGGCCCACAGATACGCAGTATTTT.

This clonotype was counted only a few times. CDR3 amino acids: CASSYGDRGLGETQYF. CDR3 nucleotides: TGTGCCAGCAGTTACGGGGACAGGGGGTTGGGTGAGACCCAGTACTTC. V gene TRBV6-6 combines with J gene TRBJ2-5, with 11 bases fitting TRBD1. Germline V gene data show CDR1 as MNHNY and CDR2 as SVGAGI (reference sequence). V was pared by 2 bases and J by 5 bases, with 7 bases of the junction left unmatched. The CDR3 runs to 16 residues.

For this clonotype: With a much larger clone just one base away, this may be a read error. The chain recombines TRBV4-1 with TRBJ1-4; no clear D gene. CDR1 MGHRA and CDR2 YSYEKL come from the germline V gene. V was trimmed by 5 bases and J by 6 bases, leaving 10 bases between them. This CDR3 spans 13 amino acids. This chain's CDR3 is CASSEIADEKLFF. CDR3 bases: TGCGCCAGCAGCGAGATAGCGGATGAAAAACTGTTTTTT.

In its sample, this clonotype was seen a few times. The CDR3 reads CASSQSVTGVGDQPQHF. The CDR3, as DNA: TGCGCCAGCAGCCAAAGCGTTACAGGGGTTGGGGATCAGCCCCAGCATTTT. V and J are TRBV4-3 and TRBJ1-5; TRBD1 matches at 7 bases. V lost 2 bases, J lost 5 bases, and 12 bases stayed unmatched. The CDR3 contains 17 residues. Germline-derived CDR1 and CDR2 are LGHNA and YSLEER.

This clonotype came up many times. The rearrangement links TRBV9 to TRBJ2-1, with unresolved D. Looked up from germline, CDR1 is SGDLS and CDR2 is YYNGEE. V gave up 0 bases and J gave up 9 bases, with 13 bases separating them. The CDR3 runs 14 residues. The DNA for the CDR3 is TGTGCCAGCAGCGTAGGCTTTTTGACTGGTGAGCAGTTCTTC. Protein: CASSVGFLTGEQFF.

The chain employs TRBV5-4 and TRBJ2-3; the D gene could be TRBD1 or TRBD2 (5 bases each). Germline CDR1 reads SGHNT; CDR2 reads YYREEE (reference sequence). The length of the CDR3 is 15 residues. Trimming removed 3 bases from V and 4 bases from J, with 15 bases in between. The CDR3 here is CASSYGGSTADTQYF. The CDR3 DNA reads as TGTGCCAGCAGCTATGGGGGTAGTACGGCAGATACGCAGTATTTT.

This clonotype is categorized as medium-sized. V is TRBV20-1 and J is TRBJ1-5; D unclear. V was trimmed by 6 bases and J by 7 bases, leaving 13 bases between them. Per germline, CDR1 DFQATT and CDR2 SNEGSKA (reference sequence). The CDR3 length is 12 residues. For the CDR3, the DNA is TGCAGTGCCAGGAGAGGCGGGCAGCCCCAGCATTTT. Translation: CSARRGGQPQHF.

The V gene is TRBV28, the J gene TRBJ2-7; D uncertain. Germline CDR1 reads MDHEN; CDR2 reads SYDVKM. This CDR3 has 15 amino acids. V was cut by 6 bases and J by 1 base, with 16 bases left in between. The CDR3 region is CASSASSPPSYEQYF. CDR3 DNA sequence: TGTGCCAGCAGCGCCTCGTCGCCACCATCCTACGAGCAGTACTTC.

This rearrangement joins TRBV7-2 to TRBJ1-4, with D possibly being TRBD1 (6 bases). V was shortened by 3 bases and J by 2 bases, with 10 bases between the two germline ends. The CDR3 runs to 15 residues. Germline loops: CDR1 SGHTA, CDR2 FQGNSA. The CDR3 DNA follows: TGTGCCAGCAGCTTCACGGGGGCGACTAATGAAAAACTGTTTTTT. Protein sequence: CASSFTGATNEKLFF.

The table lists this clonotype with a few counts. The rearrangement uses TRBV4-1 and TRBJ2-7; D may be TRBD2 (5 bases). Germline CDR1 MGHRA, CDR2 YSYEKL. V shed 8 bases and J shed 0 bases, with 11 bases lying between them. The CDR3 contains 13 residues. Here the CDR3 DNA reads TGCGCCAGCGAACGAGGGTACTCCTACGAGCAGTACTTC. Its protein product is CASERGYSYEQYF.

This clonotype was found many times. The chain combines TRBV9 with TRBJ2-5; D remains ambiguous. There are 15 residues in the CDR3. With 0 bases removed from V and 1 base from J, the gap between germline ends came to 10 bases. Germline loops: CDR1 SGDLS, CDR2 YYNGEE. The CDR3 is CASSVDAAAQETQYF. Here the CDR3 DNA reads TGTGCCAGCAGCGTAGATGCGGCGGCCCAAGAGACCCAGTACTTC. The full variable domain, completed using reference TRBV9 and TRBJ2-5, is DSGVTQTPKHLITATGQRVTLRCSPRSGDLSVYWYQQSLDQGLQFLIQYYNGEERAKGNILERFSAQQFPDLHSELNLSSLELGDSALYFCASSVDAAAQETQYFGPGTRLLVL.

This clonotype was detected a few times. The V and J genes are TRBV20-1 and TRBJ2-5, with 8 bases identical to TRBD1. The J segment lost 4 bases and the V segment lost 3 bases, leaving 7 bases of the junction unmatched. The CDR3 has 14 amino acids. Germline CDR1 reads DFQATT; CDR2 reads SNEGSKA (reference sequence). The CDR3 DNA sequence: TGCAGTGCTAGTCCCCGGACAGGGTCAGAGACCCAGTACTTC. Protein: CSASPRTGSETQYF.

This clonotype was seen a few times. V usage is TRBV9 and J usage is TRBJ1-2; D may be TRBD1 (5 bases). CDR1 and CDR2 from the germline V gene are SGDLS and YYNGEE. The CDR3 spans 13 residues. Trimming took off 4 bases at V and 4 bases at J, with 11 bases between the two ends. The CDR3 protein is CASSRGSSYGYTF. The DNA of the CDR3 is TGTGCCAGCAGCCGGGGGTCCTCCTATGGCTACACCTTC.

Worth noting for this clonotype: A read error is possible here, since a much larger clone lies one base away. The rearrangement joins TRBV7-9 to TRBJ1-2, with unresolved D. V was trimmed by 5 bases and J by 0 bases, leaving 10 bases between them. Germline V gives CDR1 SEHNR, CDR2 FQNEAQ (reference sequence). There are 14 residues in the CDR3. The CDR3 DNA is TGTGCCAGCAGCGTGGACGAATCTAACTATGGCTACACCTTC. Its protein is CASSVDESNYGYTF.

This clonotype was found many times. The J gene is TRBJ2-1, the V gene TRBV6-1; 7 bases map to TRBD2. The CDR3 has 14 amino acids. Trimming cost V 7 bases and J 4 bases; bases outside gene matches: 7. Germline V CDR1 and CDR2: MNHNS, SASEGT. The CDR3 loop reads CASTTGGAYNEQFF. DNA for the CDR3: TGTGCCAGCACAACGGGGGGTGCGTACAATGAGCAGTTCTTC.

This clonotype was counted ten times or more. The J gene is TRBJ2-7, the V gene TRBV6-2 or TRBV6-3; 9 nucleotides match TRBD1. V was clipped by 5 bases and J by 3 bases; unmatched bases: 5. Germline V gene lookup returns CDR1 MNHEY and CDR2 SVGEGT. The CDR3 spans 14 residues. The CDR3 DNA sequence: TGTGCCAGCAGTGGACAGGGGTTGTACTACGAGCAGTACTTC. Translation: CASSGQGLYYEQYF.

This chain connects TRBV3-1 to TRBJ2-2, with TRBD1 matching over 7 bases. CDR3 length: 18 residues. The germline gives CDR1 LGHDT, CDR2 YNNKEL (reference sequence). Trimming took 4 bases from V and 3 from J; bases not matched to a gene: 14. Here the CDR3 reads CASSLLAGGVRDTGELFF. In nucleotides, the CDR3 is TGTGCCAGCAGCCTCCTGGCAGGGGGAGTGCGGGACACCGGGGAGCTGTTTTTT.

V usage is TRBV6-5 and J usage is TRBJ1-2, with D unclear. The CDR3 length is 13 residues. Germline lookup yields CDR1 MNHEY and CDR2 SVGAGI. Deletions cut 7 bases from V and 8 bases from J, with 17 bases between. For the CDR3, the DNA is TGTGCCAGCATGGGGTCTTCCCGCTACGGCTACACCTTC. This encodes CASMGSSRYGYTF.

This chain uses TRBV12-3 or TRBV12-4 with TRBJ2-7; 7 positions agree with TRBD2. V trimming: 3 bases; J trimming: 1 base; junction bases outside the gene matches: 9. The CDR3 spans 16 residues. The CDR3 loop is CASSFPGGGRSYEQYF. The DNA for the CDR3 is TGTGCCAGCAGTTTTCCTGGGGGGGGTAGGTCCTACGAGCAGTACTTC.